Listed here are 13 T cell receptor beta chains from one sample, sequenced in a study of T-cell reconstitution after alpha-beta-depleted transplantation in children. As it was prepared, the TCRbeta library received unique molecular identifiers. In TCRdb, the PCR reads were re-called with MiXCR into one record per CDR3 protein. The repertoire holds hundreds of thousands of distinct CDR3 sequences, with about an eighth as singletons. The material was PBMCs, obtained before TCRalphabeta/CD19-depleted stem cell transplant. The receptors derive from a girl aged 2 to 10 with congenital amegakaryocytic thrombocytopenia, due to receive a stem cell transplant.

This clonotype was counted between two and nine times. The chain is built from TRBV7-9 and TRBJ2-7; D is perhaps TRBD1 (6 bases). V was shortened by 8 bases and J by 0 bases, with 11 bases between the two germline ends. Germline V gene sequence: CDR1 SEHNR, CDR2 FQNEAQ (reference sequence). There are 13 residues in the CDR3. CDR3 DNA sequence: TGTGCCAGCCAGAGGACAGTCTCCTACGAGCAGTACTTC. Amino acid sequence: CASQRTVSYEQYF.

The V call is TRBV10-1, the J call TRBJ1-5; D remains unclear. This CDR3 is built from 12 residues. The V gene's germline CDR1 is WNHNN and CDR2 SYGVQD (reference sequence). Trimming took 0 bases from V and 5 from J, leaving 2 bases between them. Here the CDR3 reads CASSESDQPQHF. The DNA for the CDR3 is TGCGCCAGCAGTGAGTCGGATCAGCCCCAGCATTTT.

This clonotype was counted only a few times. This chain uses TRBV11-1 with TRBJ2-5; D remains unclear. V shed 1 base and J shed 2 bases, with 11 bases lying between them. CDR1 is SGHAT, CDR2 FQDESV, per germline (reference sequence). The CDR3 length is 15 residues. The CDR3 protein is CASSLVGGRQETQYF. In DNA, the CDR3 is TGTGCCAGCAGCTTAGTCGGTGGCAGGCAAGAGACCCAGTACTTC.

This clonotype was seen at least ten times. The rearrangement joins TRBV5-1 to TRBJ2-5, with D maybe TRBD1 (5 bases). The CDR3 has 11 residues. Germline CDR1 is SGHRS and CDR2 is YFSETQ. Trimming removed 3 bases from V and 7 bases from J, with 7 bases in between. The CDR3 spells CASSSQGTQYF. The CDR3 DNA follows: TGCGCCAGCAGCTCCCAGGGGACCCAGTACTTC.

This clonotype has a handful of counts. This chain links TRBV2 with TRBJ2-5; 9 positions agree with TRBD1. Unmatched junction bases numbered 3, after V lost 4 bases and J lost 6 bases. CDR1 and CDR2 from the germline V gene are SNHLY and FYNNEI. This CDR3 is 13 amino acids long. This CDR3 reads CASSADRGQTQYF. CDR3 coding DNA: TGTGCCAGCAGTGCGGACAGGGGACAGACCCAGTACTTC.

This clonotype was recorded only once. Possible read error: a much larger clone is one base away. The chain has TRBV20-1 and TRBJ1-1, with TRBD1 as a possible D gene (5 bases). Germline V gene sequence: CDR1 DFQATT, CDR2 SNEGSKA (reference sequence). This CDR3 is built from 13 residues. The chain's CDR3 is CSARADSNTAAFF. CDR3 nucleotide sequence: TGCAGTGCTAGAGCTGACAGTAACACTGCAGCTTTCTTT.

Comments on this clonotype: This may be a read error: a much more frequent sequence differs by one nucleotide. The chain carries TRBV3-1 and TRBJ2-3; 8 positions match TRBD2. Trimming at V came to 8 bases and at J to 2 bases, leaving 15 bases not matched to a gene. From germline, CDR1 is LGHDT and CDR2 YNNKEL (reference sequence). This CDR3 region has 17 residues. This CDR3 is CASCSYGGTRPTDTQYF. The CDR3 DNA sequence: TGTGCCAGCTGCTCCTATGGGGGGACTAGGCCCACAGATACGCAGTATTTT.

This clonotype was detected many times. The chain recombines TRBV11-1 with TRBJ2-1; D ambiguous. V was pared by 0 bases and J by 0 bases, with 15 bases between. From germline, CDR1 is SGHAT and CDR2 FQDESV (reference sequence). CDR3 length: 18 residues. The CDR3 spells CASSLAPRLPSSYNEQFF. The CDR3 region has the DNA TGTGCCAGCAGCTTAGCGCCCAGGTTGCCAAGCTCCTACAATGAGCAGTTCTTC.

This clonotype was detected ten times or more. This chain links TRBV5-1 with TRBJ2-3, with 8 bases identical to TRBD2. The V segment lost 0 bases and the J segment 1 base; nucleotides outside the gene matches: 10. The CDR3 is 18 residues long. Germline values: CDR1 SGHRS, CDR2 YFSETQ. The CDR3 coding sequence is TGCGCCAGCAGCTTGGTGGTAGTAGCGGGGAAGCGCACAGATACGCAGTATTTT. This encodes CASSLVVVAGKRTDTQYF.

The J gene is TRBJ2-2, the V gene TRBV12-3 or TRBV12-4, with a weak D call TRBD2 (5 bases). The CDR3 has 15 residues. The ends were cut back, 6 bases at V and 5 bases at J, with 16 bases in the middle. The CDR3 nucleotides are TGTGCCAGCAGACTGTCCAGACTACTGACCGGGGAGCTGTTTTTT. Translation: CASRLSRLLTGELFF.

This chain connects TRBV5-5 to TRBJ2-3, with TRBD2 as a possible D gene (5 bases). There are 17 residues in the CDR3. CDR1 and CDR2 from the germline V gene are SGHKS and YYEKEE (reference sequence). The germline V and J ends were trimmed by 3 bases and 2 bases, with 19 bases remaining between them. The CDR3 DNA sequence: TGTGCCAGCAGCTCCCCCGGGTCGGGAATCTTCACAGATACGCAGTATTTT. Its translation: CASSSPGSGIFTDTQYF.

This clonotype was seen at least ten times. The V call is TRBV9, the J call TRBJ2-1; D gene ambiguous. CDR3 size: 13 residues. CDR1 is SGDLS and CDR2 is YYNGEE in the germline V gene. Trimming removed 3 bases from V and 4 bases from J, with 8 bases in between. CDR3 DNA sequence: TGTGCCAGCAGCGCCTCTTCTTACAATGAGCAGTTCTTC. Translation: CASSASSYNEQFF.

This clonotype was found a few times. J is TRBJ2-7 and V is TRBV24-1; 7 nucleotides agree with TRBD1. The CDR3 runs to 12 residues. After removal of 9 bases from V and 5 bases from J, the junction contained 6 bases not matched to a gene. The V gene's germline CDR1 is KGHDR and CDR2 SFDVKD. CDR3 in DNA: TGTGCCACCGCAGGACAGGCCAACGAGCAGTACTTC. This encodes CATAGQANEQYF.